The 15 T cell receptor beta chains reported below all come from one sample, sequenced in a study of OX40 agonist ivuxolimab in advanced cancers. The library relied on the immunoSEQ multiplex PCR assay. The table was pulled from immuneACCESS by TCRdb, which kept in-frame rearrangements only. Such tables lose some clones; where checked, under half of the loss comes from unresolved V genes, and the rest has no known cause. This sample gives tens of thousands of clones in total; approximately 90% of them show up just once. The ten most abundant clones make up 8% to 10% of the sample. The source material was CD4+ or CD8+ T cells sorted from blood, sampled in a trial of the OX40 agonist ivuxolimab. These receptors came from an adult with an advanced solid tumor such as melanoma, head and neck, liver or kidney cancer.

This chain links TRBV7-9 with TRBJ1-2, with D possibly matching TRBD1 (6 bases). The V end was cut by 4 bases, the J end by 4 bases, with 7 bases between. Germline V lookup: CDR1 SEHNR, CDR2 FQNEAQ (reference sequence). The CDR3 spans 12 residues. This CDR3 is CASSSDSYGYTF. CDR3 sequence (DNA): TGTGCCAGCAGCTCGGACAGCTATGGCTACACCTTC.

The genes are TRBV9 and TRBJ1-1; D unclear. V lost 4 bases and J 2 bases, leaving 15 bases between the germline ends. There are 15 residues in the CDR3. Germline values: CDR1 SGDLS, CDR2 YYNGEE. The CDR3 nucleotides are TGTGCCAGCAGCTTAAGAGACACCCTAAACACTGAAGCTTTCTTT. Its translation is CASSLRDTLNTEAFF.

CDR3 coding DNA: TGTGCCAGCAGCCTAACAAGAGGGTCCCTTGAGCAGTATTTT. Encoded protein: CASSLTRGSLEQYF. This chain joins TRBV28 and TRBJ2-3; tentative D call: TRBD2 (5 bases). CDR3 length: 14 amino acids. Trimming removed 6 bases at V and 11 bases at J, with 21 bases between. Germline assignment: CDR1 MDHEN and CDR2 SYDVKM.

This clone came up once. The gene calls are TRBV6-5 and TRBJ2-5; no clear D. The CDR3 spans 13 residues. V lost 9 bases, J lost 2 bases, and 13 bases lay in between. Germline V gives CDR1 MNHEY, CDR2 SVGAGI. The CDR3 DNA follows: TGTGCCAGTAGGATGGGCTTACAAGAGACCCAGTACTTC. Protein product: CASRMGLQETQYF.

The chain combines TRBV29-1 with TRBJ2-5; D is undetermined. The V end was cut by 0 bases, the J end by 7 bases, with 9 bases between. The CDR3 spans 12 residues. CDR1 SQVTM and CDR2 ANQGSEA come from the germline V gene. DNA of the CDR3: TGCAGCGTTGAAGATCTTACTTTGACCCAGTACTTC. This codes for CSVEDLTLTQYF. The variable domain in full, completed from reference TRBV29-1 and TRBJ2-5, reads SAVISQKPSRDICQRGTSLTIQCQVDSQVTMMFWYRQQPGQSLTLIATANQGSEATYESGFVIDKFPISRPNLTFSTLTVSNMSPEDSSIYLCSVEDLTLTQYFGPGTRLLVL.

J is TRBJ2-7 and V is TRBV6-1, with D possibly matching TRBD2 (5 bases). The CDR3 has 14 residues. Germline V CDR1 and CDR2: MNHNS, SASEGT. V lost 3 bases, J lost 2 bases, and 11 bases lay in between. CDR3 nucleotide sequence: TGTGCCAGCAGTGAGGCGGGCCCCCCCTACGAGCAGTACTTC. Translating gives CASSEAGPPYEQYF.

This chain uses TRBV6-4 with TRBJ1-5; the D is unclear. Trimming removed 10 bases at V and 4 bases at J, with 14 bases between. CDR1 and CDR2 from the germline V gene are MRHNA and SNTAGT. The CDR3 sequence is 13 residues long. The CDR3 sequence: CATSRTGNQPQHF. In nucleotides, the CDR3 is TGTGCCACCTCCCGGACGGGAAATCAGCCCCAGCATTTT.

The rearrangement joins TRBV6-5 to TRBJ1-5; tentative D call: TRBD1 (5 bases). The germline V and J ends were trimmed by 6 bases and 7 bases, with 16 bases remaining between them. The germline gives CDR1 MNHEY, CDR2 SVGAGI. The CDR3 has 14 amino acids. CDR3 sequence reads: CASSAGGSRQPQHF. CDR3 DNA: TGTGCCAGCAGCGCCGGGGGGTCACGCCAGCCCCAGCATTTT.

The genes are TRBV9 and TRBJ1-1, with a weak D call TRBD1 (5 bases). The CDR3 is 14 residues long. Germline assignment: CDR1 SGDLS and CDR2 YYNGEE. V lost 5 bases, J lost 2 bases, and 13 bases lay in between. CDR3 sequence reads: CASSQGVANTEAFF. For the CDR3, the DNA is TGTGCCAGCAGTCAAGGGGTGGCTAACACTGAAGCTTTCTTT.

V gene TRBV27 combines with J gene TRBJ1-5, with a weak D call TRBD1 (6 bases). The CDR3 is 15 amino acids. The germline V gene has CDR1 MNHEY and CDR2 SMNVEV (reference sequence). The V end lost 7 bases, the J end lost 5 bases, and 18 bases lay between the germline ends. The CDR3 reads CASKSKGGWDQPQHF. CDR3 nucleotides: TGTGCCAGCAAGAGTAAAGGGGGGTGGGATCAGCCCCAGCATTTT.

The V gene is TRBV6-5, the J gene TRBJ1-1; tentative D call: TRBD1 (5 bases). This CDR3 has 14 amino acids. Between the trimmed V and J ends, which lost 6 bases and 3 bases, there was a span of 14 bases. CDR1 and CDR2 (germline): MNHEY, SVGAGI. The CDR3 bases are TGTGCCAGCAGGCCGGGACCTCTAGACACTGAAGCTTTCTTT. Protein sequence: CASRPGPLDTEAFF.

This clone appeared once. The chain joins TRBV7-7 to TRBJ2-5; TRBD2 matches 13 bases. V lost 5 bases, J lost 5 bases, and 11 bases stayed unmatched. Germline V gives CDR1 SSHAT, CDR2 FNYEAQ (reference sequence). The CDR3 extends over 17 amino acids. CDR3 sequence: CASSMTSGGIPVETQYF. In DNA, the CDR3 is TGTGCCAGCAGCATGACTAGCGGGGGGATTCCCGTTGAGACCCAGTACTTC. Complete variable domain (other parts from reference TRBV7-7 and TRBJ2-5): GAGVSQSPRYKVTKRGQDVTLRCDPISSHATLYWYQQALGQGPEFLTYFNYEAQPDKSGLPSDRFSAERPEGSISTLTIQRTEQRDSAMYRCASSMTSGGIPVETQYFGPGTRLLVL.

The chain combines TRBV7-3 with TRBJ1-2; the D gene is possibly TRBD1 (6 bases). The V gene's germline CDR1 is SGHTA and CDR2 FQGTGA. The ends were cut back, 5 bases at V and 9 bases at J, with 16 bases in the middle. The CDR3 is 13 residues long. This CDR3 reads CASSTPGTGSYTF. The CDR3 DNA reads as TGTGCCAGCAGCACCCCCGGTACAGGGAGCTACACCTTC.

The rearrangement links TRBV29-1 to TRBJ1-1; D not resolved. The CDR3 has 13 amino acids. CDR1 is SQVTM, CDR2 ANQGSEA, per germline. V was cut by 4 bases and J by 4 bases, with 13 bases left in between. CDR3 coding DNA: TGCAGCGTTGCCCCGCCGGAGACCACTGAAGCTTTCTTT. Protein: CSVAPPETTEAFF.

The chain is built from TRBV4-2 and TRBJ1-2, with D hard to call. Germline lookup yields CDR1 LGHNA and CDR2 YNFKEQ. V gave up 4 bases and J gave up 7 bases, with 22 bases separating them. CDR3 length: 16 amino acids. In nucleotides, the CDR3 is TGTGCCAGCAGCCTGAGTCATACAGAGGAGATTGGTGGCTACACCTTC. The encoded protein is CASSLSHTEEIGGYTF.